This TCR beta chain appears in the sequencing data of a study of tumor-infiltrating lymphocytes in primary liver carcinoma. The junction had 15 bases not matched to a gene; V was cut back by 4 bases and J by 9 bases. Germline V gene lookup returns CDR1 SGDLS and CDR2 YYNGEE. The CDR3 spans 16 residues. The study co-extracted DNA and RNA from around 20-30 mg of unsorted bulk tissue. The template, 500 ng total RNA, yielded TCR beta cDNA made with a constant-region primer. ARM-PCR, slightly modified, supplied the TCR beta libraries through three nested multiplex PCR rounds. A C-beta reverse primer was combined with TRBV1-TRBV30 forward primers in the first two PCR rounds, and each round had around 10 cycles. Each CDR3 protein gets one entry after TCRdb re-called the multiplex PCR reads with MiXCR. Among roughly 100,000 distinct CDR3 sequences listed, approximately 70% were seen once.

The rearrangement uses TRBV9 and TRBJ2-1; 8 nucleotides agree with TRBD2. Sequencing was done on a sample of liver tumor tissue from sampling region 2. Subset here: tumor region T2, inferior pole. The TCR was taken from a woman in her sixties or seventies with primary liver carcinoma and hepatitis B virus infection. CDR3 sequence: CASSPPTSADIREQFF. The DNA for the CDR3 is TGTGCCAGCAGCCCGCCGACTAGCGCCGACATACGTGAGCAGTTCTTC.